Below, one TCR beta chain is given with its context. In the original analysis: How many nucleated cells were present was estimated from reference gene primer amplification. Assay used: immunoSEQ multiplex PCR; TCRdb lists only in-frame clones, some missing. The V and J calls and clone size are taken from that table; D and trimming were inferred from the DNA. This sample has 150,000 to 200,000 clones, with roughly four fifths found just once. These data belong to a study of blood T cell repertoires in COVID-19. Study summary: The United States, Italy and Spain were the sources of the acute and convalescent COVID-19 samples.

Trimming cost V 5 bases and J 7 bases; bases outside gene matches: 9. Germline lookup yields CDR1 LGHNA and CDR2 YSLEER. The CDR3 is 15 amino acids. J is TRBJ2-3 and V is TRBV4-3; 10 positions agree with TRBD2. Specimen: peripheral blood. The sequence was collected from a human donor in a cohort sampled during active COVID-19. The chain's CDR3 is CASSSEREGRYTQYF. DNA of the CDR3: TGCGCCAGCAGCTCCGAGCGGGAGGGGAGATATACGCAGTATTTT.